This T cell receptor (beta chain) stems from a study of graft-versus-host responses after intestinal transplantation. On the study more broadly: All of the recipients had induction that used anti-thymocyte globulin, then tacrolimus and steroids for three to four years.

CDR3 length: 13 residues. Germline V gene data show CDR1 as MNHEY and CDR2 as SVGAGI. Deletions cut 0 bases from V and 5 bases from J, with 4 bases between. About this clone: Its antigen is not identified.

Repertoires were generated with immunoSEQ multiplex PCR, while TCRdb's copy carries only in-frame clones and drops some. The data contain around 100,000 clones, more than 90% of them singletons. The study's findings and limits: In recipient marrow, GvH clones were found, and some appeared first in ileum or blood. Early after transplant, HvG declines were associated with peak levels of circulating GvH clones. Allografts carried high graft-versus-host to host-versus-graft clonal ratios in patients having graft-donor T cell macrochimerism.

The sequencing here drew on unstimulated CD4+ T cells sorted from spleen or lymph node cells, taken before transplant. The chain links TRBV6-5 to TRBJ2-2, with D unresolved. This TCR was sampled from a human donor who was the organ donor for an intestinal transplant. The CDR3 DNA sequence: TGTGCCAGCAGTTACTCCGGGACCGGGGAGCTGTTTTTT. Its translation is CASSYSGTGELFF.